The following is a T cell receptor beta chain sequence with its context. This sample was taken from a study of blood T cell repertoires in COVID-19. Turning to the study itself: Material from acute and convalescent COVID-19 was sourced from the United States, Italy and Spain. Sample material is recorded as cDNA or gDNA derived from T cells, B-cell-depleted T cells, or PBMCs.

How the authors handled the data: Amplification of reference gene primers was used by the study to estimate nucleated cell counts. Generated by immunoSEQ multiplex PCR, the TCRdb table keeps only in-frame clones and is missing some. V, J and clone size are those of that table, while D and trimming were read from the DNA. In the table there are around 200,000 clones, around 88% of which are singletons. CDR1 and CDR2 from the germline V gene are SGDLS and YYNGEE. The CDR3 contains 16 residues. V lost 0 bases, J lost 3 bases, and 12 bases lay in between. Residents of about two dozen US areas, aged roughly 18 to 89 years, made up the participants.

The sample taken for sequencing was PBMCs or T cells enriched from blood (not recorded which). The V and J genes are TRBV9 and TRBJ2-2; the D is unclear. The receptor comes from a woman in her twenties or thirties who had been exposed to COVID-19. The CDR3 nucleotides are TGTGCCAGCAGCGTAGGCTGGCGCGCGGACACCGGGGAGCTGTTTTTT. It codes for CASSVGWRADTGELFF.